This TCR beta chain was documented in a study of T cell responses to AZD1222 COVID-19 vaccine. Looked up from germline, CDR1 is MNHEY and CDR2 is SMNVEV (reference sequence). The germline V and J ends were trimmed by 5 bases and 4 bases, with 17 bases remaining between them. The length of the CDR3 is 15 residues. The assay was immunoSEQ multiplex PCR, and TCRdb's table has in-frame clones only and misses some. The table lists 90,000 to 100,000 clones, about nine tenths of them singletons, with approximately 16% in the top ten. Whole-study results and caveats: After two AZD1222 doses, spike-specific TCR breadth and depth rose versus day 0.

Concerning this clone: What it recognizes is unknown.

The sample consisted of peripheral blood, taken 28 days after the second AZD1222 dose. The genes are TRBV27 and TRBJ1-2; D unclear. The sequence was obtained from an adult who received the AZD1222 COVID-19 vaccine. The CDR3 loop is CASSADYPSSYGYTF. Written as DNA, the CDR3 is TGTGCCAGCAGTGCAGATTATCCCTCCAGCTATGGCTACACCTTC.